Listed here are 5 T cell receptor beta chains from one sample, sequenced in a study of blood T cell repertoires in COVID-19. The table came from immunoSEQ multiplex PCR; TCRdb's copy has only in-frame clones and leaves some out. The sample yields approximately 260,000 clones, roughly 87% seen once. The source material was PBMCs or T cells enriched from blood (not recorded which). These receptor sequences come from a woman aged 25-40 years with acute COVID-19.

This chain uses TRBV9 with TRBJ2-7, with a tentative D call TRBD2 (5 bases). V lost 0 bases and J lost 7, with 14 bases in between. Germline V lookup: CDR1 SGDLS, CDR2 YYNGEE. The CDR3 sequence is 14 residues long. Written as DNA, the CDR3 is TGTGCCAGCAGCGTAGACCCTCTAGGGAGAGAGCAGTACTTC. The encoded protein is CASSVDPLGREQYF.

CDR3 DNA: TGCAGCGTCCCGGGACTAGCGGGAGGGCCCAACAATGAGCAGTTCTTC. Translating gives CSVPGLAGGPNNEQFF. The chain joins TRBV29-1 to TRBJ2-1, with 16 bases identical to TRBD2. The CDR3 runs to 16 residues. Trimming at V came to 6 bases and at J to 5 bases, leaving 7 bases not matched to a gene. Germline loops: CDR1 SQVTM, CDR2 ANQGSEA.

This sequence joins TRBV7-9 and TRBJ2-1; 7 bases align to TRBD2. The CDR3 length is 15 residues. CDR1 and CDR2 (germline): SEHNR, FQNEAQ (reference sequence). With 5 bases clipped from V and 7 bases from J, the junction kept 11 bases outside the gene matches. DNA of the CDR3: TGTGCCAGCAGCCCTCCTCGCGGGAGAGGAAATGAGCAGTTCTTC. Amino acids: CASSPPRGRGNEQFF.

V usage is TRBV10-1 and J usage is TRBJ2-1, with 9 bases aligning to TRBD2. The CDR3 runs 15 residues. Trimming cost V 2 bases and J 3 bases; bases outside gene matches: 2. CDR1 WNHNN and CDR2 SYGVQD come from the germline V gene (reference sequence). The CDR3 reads CASSERRGGYNEQFF. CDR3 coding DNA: TGCGCCAGCAGTGAGCGGCGGGGGGGCTACAATGAGCAGTTCTTC.

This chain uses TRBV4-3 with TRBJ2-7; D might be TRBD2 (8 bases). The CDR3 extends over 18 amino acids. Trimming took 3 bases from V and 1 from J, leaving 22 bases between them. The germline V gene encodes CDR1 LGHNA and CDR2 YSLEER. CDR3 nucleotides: TGCGCCAGCAGCCAGGGTGGTAGGGGGCGGGAGGATTCCTACGAGCAGTACTTC. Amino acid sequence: CASSQGGRGREDSYEQYF.